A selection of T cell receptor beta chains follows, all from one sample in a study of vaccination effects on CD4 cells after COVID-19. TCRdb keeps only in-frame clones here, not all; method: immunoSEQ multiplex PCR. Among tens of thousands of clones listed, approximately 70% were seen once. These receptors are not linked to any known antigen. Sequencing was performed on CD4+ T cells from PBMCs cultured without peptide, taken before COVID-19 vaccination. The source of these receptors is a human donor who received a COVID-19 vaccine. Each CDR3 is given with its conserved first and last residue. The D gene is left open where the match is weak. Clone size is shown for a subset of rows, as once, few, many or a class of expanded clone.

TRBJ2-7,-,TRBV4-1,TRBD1,TGCGCCAGCAGCCAAGCCCCAGGGGGCTCCTACGAGCAGTACTTC,CASSQAPGGSYEQYF
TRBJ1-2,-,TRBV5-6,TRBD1,TGTGCCAGCAAGACAGGGGCTTTGGGCGGCTACACCTTC,CASKTGALGGYTF
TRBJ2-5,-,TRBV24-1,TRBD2,TGTGCCACCAGTGACGGGACTAGCGGGGCTGAGACCCAGTACTTC,CATSDGTSGAETQYF
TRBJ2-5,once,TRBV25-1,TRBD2,TGTGCCACCTCAATGACTAGCGGTCCCTCGGAGACCCAGTACTTC,CATSMTSGPSETQYF
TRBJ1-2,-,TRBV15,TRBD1,TGTGCCACCACCCCTGAGGGGCAGGGGGCCTATGGCTACACCTTC,CATTPEGQGAYGYTF
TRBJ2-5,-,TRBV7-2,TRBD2,TGTGCCAGCAGCTTCGCCCGGCGGGAGTGGGAGACCCAGTACTTC,CASSFARREWETQYF
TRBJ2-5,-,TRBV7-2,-,TGTGCCAGCAGCTTAGCACAGCTCCAAGAGACCCAGTACTTC,CASSLAQLQETQYF
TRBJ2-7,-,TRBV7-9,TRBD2,TGTGCCAGCAGCTCATTACTAGCGGGGATATCCTACGAGCAGTACTTC,CASSSLLAGISYEQYF
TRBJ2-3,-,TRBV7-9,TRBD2,TGTGCCAGCGCGCTAGCGGGAGCAGATACGCAGTATTTT,CASALAGADTQYF
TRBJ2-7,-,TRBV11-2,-,TGTGCCAGCAGCTCCCTCGGGGTATACGAGCAGTACTTC,CASSSLGVYEQYF
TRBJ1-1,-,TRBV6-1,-,TGTGCCAGCAGTGAATGGTGGGGCCAGGCTCTTGGAAACACTGAAGCTTTCTTT,CASSEWWGQALGNTEAFF
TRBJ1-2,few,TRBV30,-,TGTGCCTGGAGTGGGCTCGGGGGAAACACCTTC,CAWSGLGGNTF
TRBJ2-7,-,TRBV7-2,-,TGTGCCAGCAGCTTAGCACGGGTCCCCTCCTACGAGCAGTACTTC,CASSLARVPSYEQYF
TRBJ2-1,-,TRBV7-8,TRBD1,TGTGCCAGCAGCCTGTCGGGACAGGGATACAATGAGCAGTTCTTC,CASSLSGQGYNEQFF
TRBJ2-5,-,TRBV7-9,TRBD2,TGTGCCAGCAGCTTAGAGGCGGGGGGGATCGGAGAGACCCAGTACTTC,CASSLEAGGIGETQYF
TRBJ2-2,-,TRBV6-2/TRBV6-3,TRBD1,TGTGCCAGCAGTTACCCGACAGGGTCCAGAGGGGAGCTGTTTTTT,CASSYPTGSRGELFF
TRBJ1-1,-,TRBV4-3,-,TGCGCCAGCAGCCAAGAGTCGGGGGCTTCCACTGAAGCTTTCTTT,CASSQESGASTEAFF
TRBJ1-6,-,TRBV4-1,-,TGCGCCAGCAGCCAACAACCAGGGGATAATTCACCCCTCCACTTT,CASSQQPGDNSPLHF
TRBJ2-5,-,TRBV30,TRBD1,TGTGCCTGGACCCCCATTCAGGGGGTTCGAGAGACCCAGTACTTC,CAWTPIQGVRETQYF
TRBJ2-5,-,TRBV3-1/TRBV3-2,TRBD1,TGTGCCAGCAGCCATCCAGGGACAGGGAATCTCCAAGAGACCCAGTACTTC,CASSHPGTGNLQETQYF
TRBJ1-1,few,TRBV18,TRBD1,TGTGCCAGCTCCCAACAGGGGGGGAACACTGAAGCTTTCTTT,CASSQQGGNTEAFF
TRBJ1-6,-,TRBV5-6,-,TGTGCCAGCAGCTTGGTTCAGGGACGTAATTCACCCCTCCACTTT,CASSLVQGRNSPLHF
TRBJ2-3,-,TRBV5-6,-,TGTGCCAGCACCATTGGGACGGGAGCAGATACGCAGTATTTT,CASTIGTGADTQYF
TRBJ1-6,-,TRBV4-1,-,TGCGCCAGCAGCCCTACCTACAGCTCCTATAATTCACCCCTCCACTTT,CASSPTYSSYNSPLHF
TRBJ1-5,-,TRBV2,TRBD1,TGTGCCAGCAGTGCTGCGACAGGGGGACCCAATCAGCCCCAGCATTTT,CASSAATGGPNQPQHF
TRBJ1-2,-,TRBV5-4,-,TGTGCCAGCAGGCAGGATAACTATGGCTACACCTTC,CASRQDNYGYTF
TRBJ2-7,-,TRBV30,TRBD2,TGTGCCTGGAGTGTTGGGCTAGCGGGAGTCTACGAGCAGTACTTC,CAWSVGLAGVYEQYF
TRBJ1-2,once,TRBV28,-,TGTGCCAGCTTTGGGAGGACAGTCTATGGCTACACCTTC,CASFGRTVYGYTF
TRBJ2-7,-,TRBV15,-,TGTGCCACCAGCAGAGTAGCGTATAGCTCCTACGAGCAGTACTTC,CATSRVAYSSYEQYF
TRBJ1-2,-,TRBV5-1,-,TGCGCCAGCAGCTTGGTTGGCTCAGGGGACCTCTATGGCTACACCTTC,CASSLVGSGDLYGYTF
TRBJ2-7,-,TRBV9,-,TGTGCCAGCAGCGTAGGTCAGGGAGCTCCCTACGAGCAGTACTTC,CASSVGQGAPYEQYF
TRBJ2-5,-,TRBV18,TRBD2,TGTGCCAGCGCTAGACTAGCGGGAGAGAAAGAGACCCAGTACTTC,CASARLAGEKETQYF
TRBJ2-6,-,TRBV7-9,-,TGTGCCAGCAGTGATAGGACAACCCTCCACTCTGGGGCCAACGTCCTGACTTTC,CASSDRTTLHSGANVLTF
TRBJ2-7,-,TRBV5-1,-,TGCGCCAGCAGACTGGATCCGGGGCTCGGGGGCTACGAGCAGTACTTC,CASRLDPGLGGYEQYF
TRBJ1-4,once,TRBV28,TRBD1,TGTGCCAGCAGGGACACACAGGGGGTAAACGAAAAACTGTTTTTT,CASRDTQGVNEKLFF
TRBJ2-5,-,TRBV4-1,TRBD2,TGCGCCAGCAGCCAAGTAGGGAGCGGGGGTACCACCCAGTACTTC,CASSQVGSGGTTQYF
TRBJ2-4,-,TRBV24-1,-,TGTGCCACCAGTTCAGGTGAATGGGACAAAAACATTCAGTACTTC,CATSSGEWDKNIQYF
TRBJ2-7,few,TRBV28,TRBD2,TGTGCCAGCAGTCATCAATCCGGGACTAGCGGGAGTAGGTACGAGCAGTACTTC,CASSHQSGTSGSRYEQYF
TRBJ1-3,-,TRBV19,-,TGTGCCAGTAGTACCGGGACGGTCTTTAGCTCTGGAAACACCATATATTTT,CASSTGTVFSSGNTIYF
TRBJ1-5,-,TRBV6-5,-,TGTGCCAGCAGTTCCCGAAGTCAGGGGCCCCATCAGCCCCAGCATTTT,CASSSRSQGPHQPQHF
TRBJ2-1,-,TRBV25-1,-,TGTGCCAGCATGATGGAGGGATTCAGGGGTGAGCAGTTCTTC,CASMMEGFRGEQFF